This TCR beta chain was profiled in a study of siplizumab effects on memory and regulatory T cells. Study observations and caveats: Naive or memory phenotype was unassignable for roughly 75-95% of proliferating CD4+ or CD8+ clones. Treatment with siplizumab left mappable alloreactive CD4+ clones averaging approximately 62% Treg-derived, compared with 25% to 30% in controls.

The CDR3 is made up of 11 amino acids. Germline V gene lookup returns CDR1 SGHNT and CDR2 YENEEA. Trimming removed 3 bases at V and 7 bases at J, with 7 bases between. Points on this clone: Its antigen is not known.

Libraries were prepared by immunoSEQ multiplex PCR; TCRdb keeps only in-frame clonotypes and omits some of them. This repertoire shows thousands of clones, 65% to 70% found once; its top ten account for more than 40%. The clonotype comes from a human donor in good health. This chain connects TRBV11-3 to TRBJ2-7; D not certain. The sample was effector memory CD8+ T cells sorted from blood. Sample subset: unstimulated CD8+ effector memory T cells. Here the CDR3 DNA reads TGTGCCAGCAGCTTCCAAAGGGAGCAGTACTTC. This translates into CASSFQREQYF.